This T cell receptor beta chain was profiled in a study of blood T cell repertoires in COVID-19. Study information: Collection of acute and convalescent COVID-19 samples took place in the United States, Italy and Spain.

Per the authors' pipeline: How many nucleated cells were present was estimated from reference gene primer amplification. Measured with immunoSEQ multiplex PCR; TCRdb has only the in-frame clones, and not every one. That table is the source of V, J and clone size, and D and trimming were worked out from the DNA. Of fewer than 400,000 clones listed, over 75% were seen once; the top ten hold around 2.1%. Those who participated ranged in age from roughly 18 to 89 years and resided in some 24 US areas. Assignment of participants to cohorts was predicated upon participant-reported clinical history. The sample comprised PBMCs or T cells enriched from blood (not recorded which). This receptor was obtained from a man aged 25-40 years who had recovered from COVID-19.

The CDR3 DNA sequence: TGTGCCAGCAGTTCGCAGGGGAACTATGGCTACACCTTC. It yields the protein CASSSQGNYGYTF. The chain uses TRBV12-3 or TRBV12-4 and TRBJ1-2, with D possibly matching TRBD1 (6 bases). V was shortened by 4 bases and J by 2 bases, with 8 bases between the two germline ends. The CDR3 has 13 residues.